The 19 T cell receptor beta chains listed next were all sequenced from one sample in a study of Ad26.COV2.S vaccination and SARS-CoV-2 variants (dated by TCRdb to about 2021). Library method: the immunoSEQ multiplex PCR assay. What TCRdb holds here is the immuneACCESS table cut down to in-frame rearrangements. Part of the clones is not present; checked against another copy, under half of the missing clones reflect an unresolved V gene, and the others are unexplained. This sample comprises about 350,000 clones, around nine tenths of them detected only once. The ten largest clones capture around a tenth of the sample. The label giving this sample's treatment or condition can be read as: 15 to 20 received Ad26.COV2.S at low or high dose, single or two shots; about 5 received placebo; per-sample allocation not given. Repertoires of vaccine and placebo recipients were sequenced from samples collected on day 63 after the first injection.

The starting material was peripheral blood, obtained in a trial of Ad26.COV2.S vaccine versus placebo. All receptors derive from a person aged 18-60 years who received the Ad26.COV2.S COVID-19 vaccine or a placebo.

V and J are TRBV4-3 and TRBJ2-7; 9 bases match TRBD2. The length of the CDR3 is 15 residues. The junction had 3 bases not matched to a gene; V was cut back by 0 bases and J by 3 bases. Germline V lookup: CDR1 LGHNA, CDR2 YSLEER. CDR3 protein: CASSQDSGGDYEQYF. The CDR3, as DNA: TGCGCCAGCAGCCAAGATAGCGGGGGAGACTACGAGCAGTACTTC.

CDR3 sequence: CASSGQGGSFDGYTF. Here the CDR3 DNA reads TGTGCCAGCAGTGGACAGGGGGGGAGTTTTGATGGCTACACCTTC. The chain carries TRBV2 and TRBJ1-2; 9 bases line up with TRBD1. V was pared by 4 bases and J by 6 bases, with 9 bases of the junction left unmatched. The CDR3 has 15 residues. Germline V gene sequence: CDR1 SNHLY, CDR2 FYNNEI.

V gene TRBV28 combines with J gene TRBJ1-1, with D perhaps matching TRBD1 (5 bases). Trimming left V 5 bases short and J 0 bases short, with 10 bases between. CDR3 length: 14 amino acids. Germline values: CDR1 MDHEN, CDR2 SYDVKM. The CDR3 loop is CASSPPGLNTEAFF. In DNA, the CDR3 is TGTGCCAGCAGTCCCCCAGGGTTGAACACTGAAGCTTTCTTT.

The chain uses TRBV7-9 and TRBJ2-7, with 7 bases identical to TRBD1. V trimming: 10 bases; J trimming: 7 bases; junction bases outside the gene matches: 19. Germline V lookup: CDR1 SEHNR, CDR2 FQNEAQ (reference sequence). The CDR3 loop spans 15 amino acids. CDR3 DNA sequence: TGTGCCATCGGGGTTGGGGACAGACCCATTGGGGAGCAGTACTTC. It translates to CAIGVGDRPIGEQYF. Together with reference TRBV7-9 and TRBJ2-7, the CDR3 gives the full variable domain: DTGVSQNPRHKITKRGQNVTFRCDPISEHNRLYWYRQTLGQGPEFLTYFQNEAQLEKSRLLSDRFSAERPKGSFSTLEIQRTEQGDSAMYLCAIGVGDRPIGEQYFGPGTRLTVT.

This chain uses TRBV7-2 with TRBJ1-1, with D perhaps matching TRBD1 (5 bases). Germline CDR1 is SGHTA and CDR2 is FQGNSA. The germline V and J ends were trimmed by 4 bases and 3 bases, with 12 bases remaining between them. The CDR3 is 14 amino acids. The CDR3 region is CASSSGPYYTEAFF. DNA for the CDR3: TGTGCCAGCAGCTCGGGACCTTACTACACTGAAGCTTTCTTT. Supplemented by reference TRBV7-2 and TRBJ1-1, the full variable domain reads GAGVSQSPSNKVTEKGKDVELRCDPISGHTALYWYRQSLGQGLEFLIYFQGNSAPDKSGLPSDRFSAERTGGSVSTLTIQRTQQEDSAVYLCASSSGPYYTEAFFGQGTRLTVV.

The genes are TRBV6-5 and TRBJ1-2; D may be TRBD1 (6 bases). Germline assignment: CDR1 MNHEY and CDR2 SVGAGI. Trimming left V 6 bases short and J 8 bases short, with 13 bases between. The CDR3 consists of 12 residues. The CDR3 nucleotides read TGTGCCAGCAGCGACAGGAGAGGCGGCTACACCTTC. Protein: CASSDRRGGYTF.

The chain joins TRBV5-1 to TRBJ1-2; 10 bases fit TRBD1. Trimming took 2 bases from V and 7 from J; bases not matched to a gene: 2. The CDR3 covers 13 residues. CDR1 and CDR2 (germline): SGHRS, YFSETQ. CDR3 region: CASSFGTGVGYTF. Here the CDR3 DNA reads TGCGCCAGCAGCTTTGGGACAGGGGTTGGCTACACCTTC.

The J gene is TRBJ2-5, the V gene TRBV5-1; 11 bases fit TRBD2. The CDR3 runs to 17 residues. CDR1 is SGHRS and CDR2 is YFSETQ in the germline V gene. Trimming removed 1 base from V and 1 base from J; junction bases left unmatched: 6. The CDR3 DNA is TGCGCCAGCAGCTTGAGGCCGGGACTAGCGGTCCAAGAGACCCAGTACTTC. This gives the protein CASSLRPGLAVQETQYF.

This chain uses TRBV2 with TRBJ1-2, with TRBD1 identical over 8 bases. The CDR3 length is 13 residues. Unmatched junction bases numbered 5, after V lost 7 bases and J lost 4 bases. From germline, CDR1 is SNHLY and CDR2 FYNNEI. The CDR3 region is CASTRDRIYGYTF. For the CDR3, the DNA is TGTGCCAGCACCAGGGACAGGATCTATGGCTACACCTTC.

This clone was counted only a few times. The CDR3 region is CASTPGHGGTEAFF. DNA of the CDR3: TGTGCCAGCACCCCGGGACACGGGGGGACTGAAGCTTTCTTT. This chain joins TRBV6-2 or TRBV6-3 and TRBJ1-1; the D gene is possibly TRBD1 (6 bases). V was trimmed by 7 bases and J by 5 bases, leaving 17 bases between them. The CDR3 is 14 amino acids. CDR1 and CDR2 (germline): MNHEY, SVGEGT.

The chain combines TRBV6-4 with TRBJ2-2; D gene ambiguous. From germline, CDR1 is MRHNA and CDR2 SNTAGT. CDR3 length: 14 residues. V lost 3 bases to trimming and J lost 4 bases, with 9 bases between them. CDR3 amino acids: CASSENSFTGELFF. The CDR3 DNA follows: TGTGCCAGCAGTGAGAACAGTTTCACCGGGGAGCTGTTTTTT.

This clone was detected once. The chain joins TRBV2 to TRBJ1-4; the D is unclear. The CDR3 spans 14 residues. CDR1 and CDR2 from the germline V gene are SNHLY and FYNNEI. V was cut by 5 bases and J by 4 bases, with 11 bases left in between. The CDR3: CASSSKRINEKLFF. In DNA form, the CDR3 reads TGTGCCAGCAGTAGTAAACGGATTAATGAAAAACTGTTTTTT.

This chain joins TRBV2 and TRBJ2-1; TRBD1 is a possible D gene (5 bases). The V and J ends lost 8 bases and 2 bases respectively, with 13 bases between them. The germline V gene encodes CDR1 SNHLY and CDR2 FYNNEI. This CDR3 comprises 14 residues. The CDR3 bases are TGTGCCAGCCAGGGTAGTGGGGCCTACAATGAGCAGTTCTTC. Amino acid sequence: CASQGSGAYNEQFF. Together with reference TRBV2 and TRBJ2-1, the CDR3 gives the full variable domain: EPEVTQTPSHQVTQMGQEVILRCVPISNHLYFYWYRQILGQKVEFLVSFYNNEISEKSEIFDDQFSVERPDGSNFTLKIRSTKLEDSAMYFCASQGSGAYNEQFFGPGTRLTVL.

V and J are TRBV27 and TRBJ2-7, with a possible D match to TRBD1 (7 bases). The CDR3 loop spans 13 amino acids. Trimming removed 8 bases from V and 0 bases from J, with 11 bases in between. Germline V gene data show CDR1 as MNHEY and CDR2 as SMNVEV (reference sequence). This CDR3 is CASAGQSSYEQYF. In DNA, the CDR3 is TGTGCCAGCGCGGGACAGAGCTCCTACGAGCAGTACTTC.

The CDR3 sequence: CASSQDPERSTDTQYF. DNA of the CDR3: TGCGCCAGCAGCCAAGATCCGGAGAGAAGCACAGATACGCAGTATTTT. This chain uses TRBV4-1 with TRBJ2-3; no reliable D call. The germline V gene encodes CDR1 MGHRA and CDR2 YSYEKL. The CDR3 has 16 residues. Trimming took 0 bases from V and 0 from J, leaving 10 bases between them.

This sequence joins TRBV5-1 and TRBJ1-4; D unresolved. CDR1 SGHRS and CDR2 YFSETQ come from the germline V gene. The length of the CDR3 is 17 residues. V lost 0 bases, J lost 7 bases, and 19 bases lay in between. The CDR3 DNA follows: TGCGCCAGCAGCTTGGCTCGTACGGTTGGGGAGGGTGAAAAACTGTTTTTT. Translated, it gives CASSLARTVGEGEKLFF.

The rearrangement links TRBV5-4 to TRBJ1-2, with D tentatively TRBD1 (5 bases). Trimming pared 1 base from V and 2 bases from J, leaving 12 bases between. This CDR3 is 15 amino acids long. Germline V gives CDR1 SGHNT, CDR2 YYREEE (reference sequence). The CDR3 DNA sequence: TGTGCCAGCAGCTTGTCGAGGGGAGGAAACTATGGCTACACCTTC. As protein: CASSLSRGGNYGYTF. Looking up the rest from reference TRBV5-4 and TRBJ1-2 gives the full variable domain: ETGVTQSPTHLIKTRGQQVTLRCSSQSGHNTVSWYQQALGQGPQFIFQYYREEENGRGNFPPRFSGLQFPNYSSELNVNALELDDSALYLCASSLSRGGNYGYTFGSGTRLTVV.

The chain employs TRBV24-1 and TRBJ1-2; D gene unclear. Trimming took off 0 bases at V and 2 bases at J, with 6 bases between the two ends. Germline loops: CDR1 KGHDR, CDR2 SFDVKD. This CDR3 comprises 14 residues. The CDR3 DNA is TGTGCCACCAGTGATTTGTGGCAGAACTATGGCTACACCTTC. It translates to CATSDLWQNYGYTF.

CDR3 region: CASTLRDSRNQPQHF. The CDR3 bases are TGTGCCAGCACTCTCCGGGACAGCCGCAATCAGCCCCAGCATTTT. The chain joins TRBV6-5 to TRBJ1-5, with 7 bases that match TRBD1. Trimming at V came to 7 bases and at J to 2 bases, leaving 8 bases not matched to a gene. Germline-derived CDR1 and CDR2 are MNHEY and SVGAGI. The CDR3 is 15 residues long.